Below are 32 T cell receptor beta chains sequenced from a single sample in a study of blood T cell repertoires in COVID-19. Assay used: immunoSEQ multiplex PCR; TCRdb lists only in-frame clones, some missing. Of 450,000 or so clones in the sample, 85% to 90% are singletons; the top ten hold around 0.9%. Input material: peripheral blood. These receptors originate from a young man with COVID-19, enrolled during active disease.

Remarks on this clone: Other nucleotide sequences in the sample specify the same CDR3. The chain links TRBV24-1 to TRBJ1-2; weak D call: TRBD1 (6 bases). The germline V gene has CDR1 KGHDR and CDR2 SFDVKD. The CDR3 has 14 residues. Trimming shortened V by 3 bases and J by 2 bases, and 9 bases separated the two germline ends. CDR3 nucleotides: TGTGCCACCAGTGATACCGGACAGAACTATGGCTACACCTTC. Its translation is CATSDTGQNYGYTF.

The chain recombines TRBV5-4 with TRBJ2-7; 9 bases are shared with TRBD2. V shed 3 bases, J shed 5 bases, and the junction held 9 bases outside the gene matches. The CDR3 sequence is 15 residues long. Germline CDR1 SGHNT, CDR2 YYREEE (reference sequence). CDR3 DNA sequence: TGTGCCAGCAGCTACGTCGGGACTAGCTATAACGAGCAGTACTTC. It translates to CASSYVGTSYNEQYF.

The rearrangement links TRBV6-5 to TRBJ2-5; the D is unclear. V was clipped by 5 bases and J by 3 bases, with 7 bases between them. CDR3 length: 12 amino acids. Germline values: CDR1 MNHEY, CDR2 SVGAGI. Here the CDR3 reads CASSPVEETQYF. DNA for the CDR3: TGTGCCAGCAGTCCAGTGGAAGAGACCCAGTACTTC.

The chain is built from TRBV4-1 and TRBJ1-4, with 8 bases that match TRBD1. Losses at the gene ends were 1 base for V and 5 bases for J; bases not matched to a gene: 6. CDR3 length: 16 residues. Germline-derived CDR1 and CDR2 are MGHRA and YSYEKL. The CDR3 sequence is CASSQVRTGRNEKLFF. The CDR3 region has the DNA TGCGCCAGCAGCCAAGTCCGGACAGGGCGGAATGAAAAACTGTTTTTT.

The chain joins TRBV15 to TRBJ2-7; unclear D gene. Germline V gene sequence: CDR1 LNHNV, CDR2 YYDKDF (reference sequence). The CDR3 loop spans 15 amino acids. Trimming shortened V by 2 bases and J by 8 bases, and 19 bases separated the two germline ends. The CDR3 loop reads CATSRRELTRSQQYF. CDR3 bases: TGTGCCACCAGCAGACGAGAGCTTACCCGGTCTCAGCAGTACTTC.

This chain links TRBV2 with TRBJ2-2; TRBD2 agrees at 9 bases. CDR1 SNHLY and CDR2 FYNNEI come from the germline V gene. After removal of 6 bases from V and 1 base from J, the junction contained 3 bases not matched to a gene. The length of the CDR3 is 15 residues. CDR3 bases: TGTGCCAGCAGGTCGACTAGCGGGAACACCGGGGAGCTGTTTTTT. Protein product: CASRSTSGNTGELFF. Together with reference TRBV2 and TRBJ2-2, the CDR3 gives the full variable domain: EPEVTQTPSHQVTQMGQEVILRCVPISNHLYFYWYRQILGQKVEFLVSFYNNEISEKSEIFDDQFSVERPDGSNFTLKIRSTKLEDSAMYFCASRSTSGNTGELFFGEGSRLTVL.

The rearrangement links TRBV6-1 to TRBJ2-1, with 9 bases matching TRBD2. V gave up 2 bases and J gave up 8 bases; unmatched junction bases: 7. There are 15 residues in the CDR3. Germline V lookup: CDR1 MNHNS, CDR2 SASEGT. The CDR3 is CASSERAGGVDEQFF. The CDR3 DNA sequence: TGTGCCAGCAGTGAACGAGCGGGGGGAGTAGATGAGCAGTTCTTC.

V gene TRBV7-8 combines with J gene TRBJ2-6, with 9 bases matching TRBD1. The CDR3 has 18 residues. Germline CDR1 reads SGHVS; CDR2 reads FQNEAQ. V shed 5 bases, J shed 0 bases, and the junction held 8 bases outside the gene matches. The CDR3 region is CASSRYRGLNSGANVLTF. The CDR3 DNA is TGTGCCAGCAGCCGTTACAGGGGGCTTAACTCTGGGGCCAACGTCCTGACTTTC. Filled out from reference TRBV7-8 and TRBJ2-6, the complete variable domain reads GAGVSQSPRYKVAKRGQDVALRCDPISGHVSLFWYQQALGQGPEFLTYFQNEAQLDKSGLPSDRFFAERPEGSVSTLKIQRTQQEDSAVYLCASSRYRGLNSGANVLTFGAGSRLTVL.

This clone turned up a few times. The chain carries TRBV3-1 (or the pseudogene TRBV3-2) and TRBJ2-7; 7 bases map to TRBD2. V lost 4 bases to trimming and J lost 4 bases; unmatched junction nucleotides: 19. This CDR3 contains 18 residues. Germline V gene sequence: CDR1 LGHDT, CDR2 YNNKEL (reference sequence). The CDR3 is CASSPDPVGAGVGYEQYF. CDR3 nucleotides: TGTGCCAGCAGCCCCGATCCAGTTGGGGCGGGAGTGGGATACGAGCAGTACTTC.

The rearrangement uses TRBV27 and TRBJ2-5; D unclear. The CDR3 spans 15 residues. Per the germline V gene, CDR1 is MNHEY and CDR2 is SMNVEV (reference sequence). The V and J ends lost 2 bases and 1 base respectively, with 11 bases between them. CDR3 DNA sequence: TGTGCCAGCAGTTTACTCGCTAGACCCCAAGAGACCCAGTACTTC. It specifies CASSLLARPQETQYF.

This clone showed up just once. This sample includes further DNA sequences coding for the same CDR3. As DNA, the CDR3 is TGTGCCAGCAGCTTGGCCCGGGGCCAAGAGACCCAGTACTTC. Translating gives CASSLARGQETQYF. V and J are TRBV5-4 and TRBJ2-5; possibly TRBD2 for D (5 bases). The CDR3 has 14 amino acids. The germline V gene has CDR1 SGHNT and CDR2 YYREEE (reference sequence). With 0 bases removed from V and 1 base from J, the gap between germline ends came to 7 bases.

V usage is TRBV6-5 and J usage is TRBJ1-1; 7 bases are shared with TRBD1. The CDR3 spans 15 residues. Looked up from germline, CDR1 is MNHEY and CDR2 is SVGAGI. The ends lost 5 bases at V and 0 bases at J; junction bases unmatched: 6. The CDR3 sequence is CASSPTGALNTEAFF. CDR3 bases: TGTGCCAGCAGTCCTACAGGGGCCCTGAACACTGAAGCTTTCTTT.

The rearrangement uses TRBV6-6 and TRBJ1-2; D call uncertain. The CDR3 is 13 residues long. The germline gives CDR1 MNHNY, CDR2 SVGAGI (reference sequence). With 6 bases removed from V and 8 bases from J, the gap between germline ends came to 16 bases. DNA for the CDR3: TGTGCCAGCAGGGCCGTAGCCACCGCAGGCTACACCTTC. Its protein is CASRAVATAGYTF.

The table lists this clone with many counts. The genes are TRBV11-3 and TRBJ1-1; D is undetermined. V lost 1 base to trimming and J lost 8 bases, with 8 bases between them. Germline CDR1 SGHNT, CDR2 YENEEA. The CDR3 has 12 residues. In DNA form, the CDR3 reads TGTGCCAGCAGCTTAGGGCCCAGGGAAGCTTTCTTT. It is translated as CASSLGPREAFF.

The V call is TRBV27, the J call TRBJ1-2, with 9 bases matching TRBD1. The CDR3 extends over 16 amino acids. V lost 2 bases, J lost 1 base, and 5 bases stayed unmatched. Germline CDR1 and CDR2: MNHEY and SMNVEV (reference sequence). The CDR3 region is CASSLRTGVFNYGYTF. The CDR3, as DNA: TGTGCCAGCAGTTTAAGGACAGGGGTCTTTAACTATGGCTACACCTTC.

This chain connects TRBV4-1 to TRBJ1-6, with D perhaps matching TRBD1 (6 bases). CDR1 is MGHRA, CDR2 YSYEKL, per germline. The CDR3 runs 15 residues. Trimming shortened V by 4 bases and J by 4 bases, and 11 bases separated the two germline ends. The CDR3 nucleotides read TGCGCCAGCAGCCTCATGACAGGATATAATTCACCCCTCCACTTT. It is translated as CASSLMTGYNSPLHF.

The V call is TRBV24-1, the J call TRBJ1-6; D perhaps matches TRBD1 (6 bases). The V end lost 0 bases, the J end lost 4 bases, and 9 bases lay between the germline ends. This CDR3 comprises 16 residues. CDR1 and CDR2 from the germline V gene are KGHDR and SFDVKD. The CDR3 nucleotides are TGTGCCACCAGTGATTTGCTACAGGGTTATAATTCACCCCTCCACTTT. It specifies CATSDLLQGYNSPLHF.

The chain joins TRBV27 to TRBJ2-7, with TRBD1 matching over 7 bases. Trimming removed 6 bases from V and 6 bases from J; junction bases left unmatched: 11. Germline CDR1 is MNHEY and CDR2 is SMNVEV (reference sequence). The CDR3 is 14 amino acids. The CDR3 is CASSGKGQFSEQYF. The CDR3 bases are TGTGCCAGCAGCGGTAAGGGACAGTTTAGCGAGCAGTACTTC.

V is TRBV2 and J is TRBJ2-7, with 12 positions matching TRBD2. Germline CDR1 reads SNHLY; CDR2 reads FYNNEI. Germline trimming cut 3 bases from V and 0 bases from J; bases unmatched to any gene: 3. This CDR3 is built from 16 residues. This CDR3 is CASSETSGGLSYEQYF. In nucleotides, the CDR3 is TGTGCCAGCAGTGAGACTAGCGGGGGCCTCTCCTACGAGCAGTACTTC. Full variable domain (outside the CDR3, taken from reference TRBV2 and TRBJ2-7): EPEVTQTPSHQVTQMGQEVILRCVPISNHLYFYWYRQILGQKVEFLVSFYNNEISEKSEIFDDQFSVERPDGSNFTLKIRSTKLEDSAMYFCASSETSGGLSYEQYFGPGTRLTVT.

The chain combines TRBV28 with TRBJ1-6; 7 nucleotides align to TRBD1. Trimming cost V 6 bases and J 5 bases; bases outside gene matches: 4. The germline gives CDR1 MDHEN, CDR2 SYDVKM. The CDR3 totals 14 residues. CDR3 sequence reads: CASSPGTDNSPLHF. The CDR3 DNA sequence: TGTGCCAGCAGCCCCGGGACAGATAATTCACCCCTCCACTTT. Complete variable domain (other parts from reference TRBV28 and TRBJ1-6): DVKVTQSSRYLVKRTGEKVFLECVQDMDHENMFWYRQDPGLGLRLIYFSYDVKMKEKGDIPEGYSVSREKKERFSLILESASTNQTSMYLCASSPGTDNSPLHFGNGTRLTVT.

The J gene is TRBJ2-7, the V gene TRBV3-1 (or the pseudogene TRBV3-2); D may be TRBD1 (6 bases). The CDR3 is made up of 15 amino acids. Per the germline V gene, CDR1 is LGHDT and CDR2 is YNNKEL (reference sequence). The germline V and J ends were trimmed by 0 bases and 6 bases, with 15 bases remaining between them. Here the CDR3 reads CASSQDWAGEREQYF. The CDR3 DNA reads TGTGCCAGCAGCCAAGATTGGGCAGGGGAACGCGAGCAGTACTTC.

V is TRBV7-9 and J is TRBJ1-4; 9 bases match TRBD1. This CDR3 region has 14 residues. Per the germline V gene, CDR1 is SEHNR and CDR2 is FQNEAQ (reference sequence). Germline trimming cut 4 bases from V and 8 bases from J; bases unmatched to any gene: 5. The CDR3, as DNA: TGTGCCAGCAGCTGGGACAGGGCTGGAGAAAAACTGTTTTTT. This sequence encodes CASSWDRAGEKLFF.

To note about this clone: Germline is not matched at one junction end, which may reflect a read error. This chain uses TRBV6-4 with TRBJ2-1, with 11 bases aligning to TRBD1. Germline lookup yields CDR1 MRHNA and CDR2 SNTAGT. The CDR3 runs 14 residues. CDR3 DNA: TGTGCCAGCAGGGACTGGACAGGGGGCCTAGAGCAGTTCTTC. This sequence encodes CASRDWTGGLEQFF.

The chain employs TRBV2 and TRBJ1-6; D is possibly TRBD1 (6 bases). This CDR3 has 13 residues. Germline values: CDR1 SNHLY, CDR2 FYNNEI. Trimming removed 6 bases from V and 7 bases from J, with 10 bases in between. CDR3 sequence: CASRGGVNSPLHF. CDR3 nucleotide sequence: TGTGCCAGCAGAGGGGGGGTGAATTCACCCCTCCACTTT.

The chain is built from TRBV13 and TRBJ2-3, with TRBD2 matching 11 bases. Germline assignment: CDR1 PRHDT and CDR2 FYEKMQ (reference sequence). J lost 5 bases, V lost 5 bases, and 3 bases had no gene match. This CDR3 is 14 amino acids long. The CDR3 coding sequence is TGTGCCAGCAGCCCTAGCGGGGGGCGAGATACGCAGTATTTT. It translates to CASSPSGGRDTQYF.

This clone was seen once. The V and J genes are TRBV12-3 or TRBV12-4 and TRBJ2-1, with D possibly TRBD2 on 5 matching bases. The CDR3 consists of 13 residues. V was clipped by 6 bases and J by 3 bases, with 9 bases between them. For the CDR3, the DNA is TGTGCCAGCAGATACCGGGGCTACAATGAGCAGTTCTTC. It is translated as CASRYRGYNEQFF.

V usage is TRBV11-2 and J usage is TRBJ2-1, with D tentatively TRBD1 (6 bases). CDR1 SGHAT and CDR2 FQNNGV come from the germline V gene. This CDR3 comprises 16 residues. Trimming pared 0 bases from V and 5 bases from J, leaving 14 bases between. As DNA, the CDR3 is TGTGCCAGCAGCTTAGAGCGGAACAGGGTACACAATGAGCAGTTCTTC. This codes for CASSLERNRVHNEQFF.

The J gene is TRBJ1-1, the V gene TRBV19; D is perhaps TRBD1 (6 bases). V was shortened by 7 bases and J by 4 bases, with 10 bases between the two germline ends. Germline CDR1 LNHDA, CDR2 SQIVND (reference sequence). The CDR3 is 12 amino acids. The CDR3 region is CASTTGFTEAFF. CDR3 in DNA: TGTGCCAGTACGACAGGTTTCACTGAAGCTTTCTTT.

The chain joins TRBV11-2 to TRBJ2-3; 8 bases line up with TRBD2. This CDR3 comprises 16 residues. Germline CDR1 reads SGHAT; CDR2 reads FQNNGV. V shed 4 bases and J 2 bases; nucleotides not matched to a gene: 8. The CDR3 sequence: CASSSTSGTYTDTQYF. CDR3 bases: TGTGCCAGCAGCTCCACTAGCGGTACCTACACAGATACGCAGTATTTT.

This clone has just one count. The rearrangement joins TRBV3-1 (or the pseudogene TRBV3-2) to TRBJ1-2; D remains ambiguous. V lost 0 bases to trimming and J lost 7 bases, with 18 bases between them. The CDR3 contains 16 residues. Germline V CDR1 and CDR2: LGHDT, YNNKEL (reference sequence). CDR3 nucleotides: TGTGCCAGCAGCCAAGATCTGCGGATCCCTCTGGGTGGCTACACCTTC. Its protein product is CASSQDLRIPLGGYTF.

CDR3 protein: CASSLASRSGELFF. Here the CDR3 DNA reads TGTGCCAGCAGCTTAGCTAGTCGGTCTGGGGAGCTGTTTTTT. The V and J genes are TRBV7-2 and TRBJ2-2, with D unresolved. This CDR3 spans 14 amino acids. V was shortened by 0 bases and J by 8 bases, with 10 bases between the two germline ends. Looked up from germline, CDR1 is SGHTA and CDR2 is FQGNSA.

The genes are TRBV27 and TRBJ2-1; the D gene is possibly TRBD2 (6 bases). This CDR3 is 11 amino acids long. CDR1 is MNHEY, CDR2 SMNVEV, per germline (reference sequence). Trimming shortened V by 8 bases and J by 7 bases, and 9 bases separated the two germline ends. DNA for the CDR3: TGTGCCAGCTCTGCGGGGAATGAGCAGTTCTTC. Protein sequence: CASSAGNEQFF.